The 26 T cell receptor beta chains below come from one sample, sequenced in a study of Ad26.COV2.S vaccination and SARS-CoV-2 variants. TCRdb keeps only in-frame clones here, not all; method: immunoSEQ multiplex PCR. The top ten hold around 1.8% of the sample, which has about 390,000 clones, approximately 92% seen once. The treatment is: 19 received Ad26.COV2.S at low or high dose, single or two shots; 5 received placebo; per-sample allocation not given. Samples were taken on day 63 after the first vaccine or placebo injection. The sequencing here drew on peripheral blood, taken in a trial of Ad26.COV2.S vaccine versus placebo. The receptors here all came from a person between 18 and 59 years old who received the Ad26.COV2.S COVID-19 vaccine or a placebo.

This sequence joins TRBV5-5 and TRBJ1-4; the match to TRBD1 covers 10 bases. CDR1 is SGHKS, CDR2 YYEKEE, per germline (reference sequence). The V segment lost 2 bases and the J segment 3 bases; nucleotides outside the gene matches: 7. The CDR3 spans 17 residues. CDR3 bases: TGTGCCAGCAGCTTCACCGGGACAGGGGATTCTAATGAAAAACTGTTTTTT. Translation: CASSFTGTGDSNEKLFF.

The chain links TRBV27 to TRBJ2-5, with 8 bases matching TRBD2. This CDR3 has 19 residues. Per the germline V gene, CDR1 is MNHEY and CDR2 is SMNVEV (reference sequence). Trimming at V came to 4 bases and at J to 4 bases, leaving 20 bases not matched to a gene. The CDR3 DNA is TGTGCCAGCAGTTATCTAGCGGGTTATTCTCTCCCCTCGGGAGAGACCCAGTACTTC. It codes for CASSYLAGYSLPSGETQYF.

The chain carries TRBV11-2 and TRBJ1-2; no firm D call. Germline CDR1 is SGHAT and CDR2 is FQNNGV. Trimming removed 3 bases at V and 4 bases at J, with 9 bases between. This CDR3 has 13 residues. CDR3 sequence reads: CASSFWDGYGYTF. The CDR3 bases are TGTGCCAGCAGCTTTTGGGATGGCTATGGCTACACCTTC.

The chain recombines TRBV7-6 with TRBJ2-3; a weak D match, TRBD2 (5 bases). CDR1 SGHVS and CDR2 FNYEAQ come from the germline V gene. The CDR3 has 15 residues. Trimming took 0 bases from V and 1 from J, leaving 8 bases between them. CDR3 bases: TGTGCCAGCAGCTTAGCGCCCGGGGGCACAGATACGCAGTATTTT. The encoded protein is CASSLAPGGTDTQYF.

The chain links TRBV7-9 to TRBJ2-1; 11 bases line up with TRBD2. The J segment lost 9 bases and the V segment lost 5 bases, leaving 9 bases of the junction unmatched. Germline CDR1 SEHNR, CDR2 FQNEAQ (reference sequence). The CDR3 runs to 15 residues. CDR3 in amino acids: CASSPALAGVGEQFF. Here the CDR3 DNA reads TGTGCCAGCAGCCCGGCACTAGCGGGGGTCGGTGAGCAGTTCTTC.

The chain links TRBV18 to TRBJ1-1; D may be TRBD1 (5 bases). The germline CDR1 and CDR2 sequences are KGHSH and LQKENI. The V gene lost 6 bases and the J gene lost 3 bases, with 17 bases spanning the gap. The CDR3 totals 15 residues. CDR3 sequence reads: CASSVKGPGDTEAFF. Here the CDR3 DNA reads TGTGCCAGCTCGGTAAAGGGGCCGGGGGACACTGAAGCTTTCTTT.

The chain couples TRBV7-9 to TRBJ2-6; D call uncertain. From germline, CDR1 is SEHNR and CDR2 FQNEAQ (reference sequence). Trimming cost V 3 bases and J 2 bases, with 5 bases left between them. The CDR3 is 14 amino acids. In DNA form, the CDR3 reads TGTGCCAGCAGCTTCGTAGCTGGGGCCAACGTCCTGACTTTC. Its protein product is CASSFVAGANVLTF.

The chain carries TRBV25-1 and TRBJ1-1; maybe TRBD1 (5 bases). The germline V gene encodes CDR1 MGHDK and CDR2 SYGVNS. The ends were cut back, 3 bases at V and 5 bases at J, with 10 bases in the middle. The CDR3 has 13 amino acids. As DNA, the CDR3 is TGTGCCAGCAGTGAGAGGGGTTGGACTGAAGCTTTCTTT. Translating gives CASSERGWTEAFF.

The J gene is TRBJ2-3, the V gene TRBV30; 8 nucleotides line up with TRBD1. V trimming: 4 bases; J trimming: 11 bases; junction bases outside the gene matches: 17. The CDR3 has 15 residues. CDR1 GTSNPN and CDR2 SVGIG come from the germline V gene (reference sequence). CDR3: CAWNSGQGSFSEQYF. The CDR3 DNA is TGTGCCTGGAATTCAGGACAGGGCAGCTTTTCGGAGCAGTATTTT.

In nucleotides, the CDR3 is TGTGCCAGCAGCTTAGATGTTCGACAGGTGCCCTACGAGCAGTACTTC. This translates into CASSLDVRQVPYEQYF. J is TRBJ2-7 and V is TRBV11-2; a possible D gene is TRBD1 (6 bases). V shed 0 bases and J shed 2 bases, with 14 bases lying between them. Germline V gene data show CDR1 as SGHAT and CDR2 as FQNNGV. CDR3 length: 16 residues.

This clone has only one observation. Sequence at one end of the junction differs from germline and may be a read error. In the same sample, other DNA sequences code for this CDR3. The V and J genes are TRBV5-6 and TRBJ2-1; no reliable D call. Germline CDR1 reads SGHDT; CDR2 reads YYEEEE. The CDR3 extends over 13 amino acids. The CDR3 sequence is CASSLFSDNEQFF. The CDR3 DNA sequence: TGTGCCAGCAGCTTATTCTCCGACAATGAGCAGTTCTTC. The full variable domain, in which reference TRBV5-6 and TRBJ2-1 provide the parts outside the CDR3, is DAGVTQSPTHLIKTRGQQVTLRCSPKSGHDTVSWYQQALGQGPQFIFQYYEEEERQRGNFPDRFSGHQFPNYSSELNVNALLLGDSALYLCASSLFSDNEQFFGPGTRLTVL.

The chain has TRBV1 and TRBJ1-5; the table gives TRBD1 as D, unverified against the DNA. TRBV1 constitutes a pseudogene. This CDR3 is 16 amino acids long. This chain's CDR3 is CTSSGTERYSNQPQHF. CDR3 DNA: TGCACCAGCAGCGGGACAGAAAGATATAGCAATCAGCCCCAGCATTTT.

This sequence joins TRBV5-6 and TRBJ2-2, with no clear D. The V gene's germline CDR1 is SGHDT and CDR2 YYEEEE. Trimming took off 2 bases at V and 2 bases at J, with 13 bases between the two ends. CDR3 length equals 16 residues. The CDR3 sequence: CASSFWTVKNTGELFF. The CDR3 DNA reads TGTGCCAGCAGCTTCTGGACCGTCAAAAACACCGGGGAGCTGTTTTTT. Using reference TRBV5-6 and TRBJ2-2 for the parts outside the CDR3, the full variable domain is DAGVTQSPTHLIKTRGQQVTLRCSPKSGHDTVSWYQQALGQGPQFIFQYYEEEERQRGNFPDRFSGHQFPNYSSELNVNALLLGDSALYLCASSFWTVKNTGELFFGEGSRLTVL.

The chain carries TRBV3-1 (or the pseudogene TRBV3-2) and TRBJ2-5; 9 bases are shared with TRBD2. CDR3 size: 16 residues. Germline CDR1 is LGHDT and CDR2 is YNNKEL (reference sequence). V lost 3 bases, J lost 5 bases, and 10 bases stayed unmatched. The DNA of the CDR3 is TGTGCCAGCAGCCAGCGTCTGGCGGGGGGGCACGAGACCCAGTACTTC. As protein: CASSQRLAGGHETQYF.

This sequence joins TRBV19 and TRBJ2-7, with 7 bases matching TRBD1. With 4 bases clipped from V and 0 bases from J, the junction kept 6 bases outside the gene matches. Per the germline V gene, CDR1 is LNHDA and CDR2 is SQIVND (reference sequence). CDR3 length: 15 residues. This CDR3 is CASSTRTGASYEQYF. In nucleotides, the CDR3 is TGTGCCAGTAGTACCCGGACAGGTGCCTCCTACGAGCAGTACTTC.

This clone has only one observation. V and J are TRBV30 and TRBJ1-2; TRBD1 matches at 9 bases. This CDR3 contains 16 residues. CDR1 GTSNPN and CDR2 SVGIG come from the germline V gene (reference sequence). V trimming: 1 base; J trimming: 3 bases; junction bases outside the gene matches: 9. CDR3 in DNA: TGTGCCTGGAGTGCCGGGACAGGGCGAACCTACTATGGCTACACCTTC. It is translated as CAWSAGTGRTYYGYTF.

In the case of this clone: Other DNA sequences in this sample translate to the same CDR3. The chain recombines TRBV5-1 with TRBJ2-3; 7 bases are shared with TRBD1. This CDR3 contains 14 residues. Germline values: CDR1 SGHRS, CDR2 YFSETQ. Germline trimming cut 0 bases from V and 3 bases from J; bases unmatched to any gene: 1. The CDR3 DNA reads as TGCGCCAGCAGCTTGGACAGGGGAACAGATACGCAGTATTTT. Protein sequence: CASSLDRGTDTQYF.

CDR3 residues: CASSLQGETDTQYF. In nucleotides, the CDR3 is TGTGCCAGCAGCTTACAGGGGGAAACAGATACGCAGTATTTT. The V call is TRBV11-3, the J call TRBJ2-3, with 7 bases aligning to TRBD1. The CDR3 has 14 residues. The V segment lost 2 bases and the J segment 3 bases; nucleotides outside the gene matches: 2. CDR1 and CDR2 (germline): SGHNT, YENEEA.

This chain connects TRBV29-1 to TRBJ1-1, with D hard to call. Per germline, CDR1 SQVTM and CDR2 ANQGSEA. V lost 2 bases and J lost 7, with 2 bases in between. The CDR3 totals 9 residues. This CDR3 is CSVEREAFF. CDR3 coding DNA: TGCAGCGTTGAACGTGAAGCTTTCTTT.

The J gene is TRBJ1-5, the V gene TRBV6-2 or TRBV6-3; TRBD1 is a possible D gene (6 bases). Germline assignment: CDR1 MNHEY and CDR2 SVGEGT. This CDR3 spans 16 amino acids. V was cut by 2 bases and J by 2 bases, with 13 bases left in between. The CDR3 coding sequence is TGTGCCAGCAGTTACCTAGCGGGGGCGGGCAATCAGCCCCAGCATTTT. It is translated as CASSYLAGAGNQPQHF.

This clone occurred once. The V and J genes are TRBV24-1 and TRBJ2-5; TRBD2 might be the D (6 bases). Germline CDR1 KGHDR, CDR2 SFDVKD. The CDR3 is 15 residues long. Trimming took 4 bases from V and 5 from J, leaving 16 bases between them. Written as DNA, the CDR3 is TGTGCCACCAGTGACGGGGGACGGAGGCCCGAGACCCAGTACTTC. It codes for CATSDGGRRPETQYF.

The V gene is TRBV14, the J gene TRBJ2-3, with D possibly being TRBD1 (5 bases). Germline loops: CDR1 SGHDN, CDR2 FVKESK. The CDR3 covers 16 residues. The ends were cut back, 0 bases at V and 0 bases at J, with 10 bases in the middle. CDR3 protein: CASSQEGAVSTDTQYF. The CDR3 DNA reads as TGTGCCAGCAGCCAAGAAGGGGCCGTCAGCACAGATACGCAGTATTTT.

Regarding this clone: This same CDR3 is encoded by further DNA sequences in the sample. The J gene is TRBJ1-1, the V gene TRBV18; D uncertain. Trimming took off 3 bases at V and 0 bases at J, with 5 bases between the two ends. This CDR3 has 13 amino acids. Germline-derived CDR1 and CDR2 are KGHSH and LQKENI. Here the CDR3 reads CASSPGMNTEAFF. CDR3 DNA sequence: TGTGCCAGCTCACCCGGCATGAACACTGAAGCTTTCTTT.

For the CDR3, the DNA is TGTGCCAGTAGTGCCTTGACGGTCGGCCCCCAGCATTTT. It yields the protein CASSALTVGPQHF. V and J are TRBV19 and TRBJ1-5; D is ambiguous. V shed 5 bases and J shed 10 bases, with 15 bases lying between them. Germline V gives CDR1 LNHDA, CDR2 SQIVND (reference sequence). The length of the CDR3 is 13 residues.

Written as DNA, the CDR3 is TGTGCCAGCAGCTTAGGTCAGGGACTGGCCTCTGGAAACACCATATATTTT. This gives the protein CASSLGQGLASGNTIYF. V gene TRBV7-2 combines with J gene TRBJ1-3; D possibly corresponds to TRBD1 (5 bases). Germline V CDR1 and CDR2: SGHTA, FQGNSA. This CDR3 has 17 amino acids. Trimming left V 1 base short and J 0 bases short, with 13 bases between. Drawing the rest from reference TRBV7-2 and TRBJ1-3, the complete variable domain is GAGVSQSPSNKVTEKGKDVELRCDPISGHTALYWYRQSLGQGLEFLIYFQGNSAPDKSGLPSDRFSAERTGGSVSTLTIQRTQQEDSAVYLCASSLGQGLASGNTIYFGEGSWLTVV.

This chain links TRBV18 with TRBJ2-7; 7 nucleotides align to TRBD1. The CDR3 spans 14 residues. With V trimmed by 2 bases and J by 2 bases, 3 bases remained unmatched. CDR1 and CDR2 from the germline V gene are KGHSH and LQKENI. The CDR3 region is CASSPTDRAYEQYF. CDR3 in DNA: TGTGCCAGCTCACCAACTGACAGGGCCTACGAGCAGTACTTC.